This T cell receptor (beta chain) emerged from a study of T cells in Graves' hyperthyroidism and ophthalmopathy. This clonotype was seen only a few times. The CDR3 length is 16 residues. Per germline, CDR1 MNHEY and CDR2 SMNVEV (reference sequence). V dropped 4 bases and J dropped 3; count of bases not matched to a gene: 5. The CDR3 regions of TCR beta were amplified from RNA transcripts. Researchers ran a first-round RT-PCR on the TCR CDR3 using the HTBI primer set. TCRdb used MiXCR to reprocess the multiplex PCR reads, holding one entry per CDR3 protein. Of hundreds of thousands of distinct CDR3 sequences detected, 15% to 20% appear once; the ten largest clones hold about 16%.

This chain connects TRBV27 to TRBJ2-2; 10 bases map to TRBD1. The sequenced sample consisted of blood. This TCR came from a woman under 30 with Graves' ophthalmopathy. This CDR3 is CASSSPDRGDTGELFF. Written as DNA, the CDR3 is TGTGCCAGCAGTTCCCCGGACAGGGGGGACACCGGGGAGCTGTTTTTT.